The 26 T cell receptor beta chains below come from one sample, sequenced in a study of T-cell reconstitution after alpha-beta-depleted transplantation in children. TCRbeta library construction was performed incorporating unique molecular identifiers. MiXCR, run by TCRdb on the PCR reads, gives a single entry per CDR3 protein. This table has nearly 20,000 distinct CDR3 sequences, roughly 13% appearing once. The material was PBMCs, mostly from graft donor cells, obtained 60 days after TCRalphabeta/CD19-depleted stem cell transplant. All receptors come from a female patient under 10 years old who had a stem cell transplant for congenital amegakaryocytic thrombocytopenia, so the T cells may come from the graft donor.

This clonotype has at least ten counts. The V call is TRBV7-3, the J call TRBJ2-3, with D tentatively TRBD2 (5 bases). This CDR3 is built from 12 residues. Trimming stripped 5 bases from V and 6 bases from J, with 9 bases between. Germline V gene sequence: CDR1 SGHTA, CDR2 FQGTGA. The CDR3 DNA follows: TGTGCCAGCAGCGCCTCGGGGGATACGCAGTATTTT. Protein product: CASSASGDTQYF.

This clonotype was observed many times. V and J are TRBV7-6 and TRBJ1-2; D is uncertain. The CDR3 has 12 amino acids. CDR1 and CDR2 (germline): SGHVS, FNYEAQ. V was pared by 1 base and J by 8 bases, with 8 bases between. The CDR3 coding sequence is TGTGCCAGCAGCTTAGTCGGAAGCGGCTACACCTTC. Amino acid sequence: CASSLVGSGYTF.

The sample holds many counts of this clonotype. This rearrangement joins TRBV5-1 to TRBJ2-3, with 7 bases lining up with TRBD2. Trimming took 0 bases from V and 1 from J; bases not matched to a gene: 5. The germline gives CDR1 SGHRS, CDR2 YFSETQ. CDR3 size: 16 residues. The CDR3 loop reads CASSLAVAGGTDTQYF. The CDR3 DNA reads as TGCGCCAGCAGCTTGGCCGTTGCGGGGGGCACAGATACGCAGTATTTT.

The rearrangement links TRBV11-2 to TRBJ2-7; D may correspond to TRBD1 or TRBD2 (6 bases each). V was clipped by 1 base and J by 11 bases, with 24 bases between them. Germline-derived CDR1 and CDR2 are SGHAT and FQNNGV. This CDR3 has 16 residues. The chain's CDR3 is CASSLGLRIRGQEEYF. The CDR3 DNA follows: TGTGCCAGCAGCTTAGGCCTTAGGATCCGGGGGCAGGAGGAGTACTTC. The whole variable domain, filled in from reference TRBV11-2 and TRBJ2-7, reads EAGVAQSPRYKIIEKRQSVAFWCNPISGHATLYWYQQILGQGPKLLIQFQNNGVVDDSQLPKDRFSAERLKGVDSTLKIQPAKLEDSAVYLCASSLGLRIRGQEEYFGPGTRLTVT.

This clonotype has ten or more counts. This sequence joins TRBV7-9 and TRBJ2-1; TRBD2 matches 10 bases. The CDR3 contains 14 residues. The germline V gene encodes CDR1 SEHNR and CDR2 FQNEAQ (reference sequence). V shed 6 bases, J shed 7 bases, and the junction held 6 bases outside the gene matches. Here the CDR3 DNA reads TGTGCCAGCAGGAAATCTAGCGGGAGAAATGAGCAGTTCTTC. Translation: CASRKSSGRNEQFF.

In its sample, this clonotype was seen many times. The V call is TRBV20-1, the J call TRBJ2-7; 9 nucleotides agree with TRBD2. Germline CDR1 is DFQATT and CDR2 is SNEGSKA (reference sequence). The CDR3 has 15 amino acids. Trimming cost V 1 base and J 4 bases; bases outside gene matches: 8. The CDR3: CSARVWREGGYEQYF. CDR3 in DNA: TGCAGTGCTAGAGTGTGGCGGGAGGGAGGTTACGAGCAGTACTTC.

The rearrangement links TRBV14 to TRBJ2-1; D is tentatively TRBD1 or TRBD2 (5 bases each). Germline lookup yields CDR1 SGHDN and CDR2 FVKESK. This CDR3 spans 12 amino acids. V was shortened by 6 bases and J by 8 bases, with 11 bases between the two germline ends. CDR3 loop: CASRDVGDEQFF. CDR3 sequence (DNA): TGTGCCAGCAGGGATGTGGGGGATGAGCAGTTCTTC.

This clonotype was recorded many times. The V call is TRBV11-1, the J call TRBJ2-5; 8 nucleotides align to TRBD2. Germline CDR1 and CDR2: SGHAT and FQDESV (reference sequence). Trimming took 4 bases from V and 4 from J; bases not matched to a gene: 11. The CDR3 covers 16 residues. Here the CDR3 reads CASSSPGTSGGETQYF. The CDR3 nucleotides are TGTGCCAGCAGCTCCCCCGGGACTAGTGGAGGAGAGACCCAGTACTTC.

This clonotype was counted ten times or more. J is TRBJ2-5 and V is TRBV5-4, with 7 bases that match TRBD1. J gave up 5 bases and V 5 bases, and 12 bases lay outside the gene matches. In germline, CDR1 is SGHNT, CDR2 YYREEE (reference sequence). The CDR3 length is 15 residues. The CDR3 protein is CASRSGTARGETQYF. CDR3 in DNA: TGTGCCAGCAGGTCCGGGACAGCGAGGGGGGAGACCCAGTACTTC.

This clonotype was found many times. The rearrangement joins TRBV12-3 or TRBV12-4 to TRBJ1-2, with TRBD1 as a possible D gene (5 bases). The CDR3 is 15 amino acids. Trimming pared 6 bases from V and 0 bases from J, leaving 14 bases between. CDR3 loop: CASRAVVGPNYGYTF. The CDR3 nucleotides read TGTGCCAGCAGAGCGGTGGTGGGACCTAACTATGGCTACACCTTC.

This clonotype appeared many times. This chain joins TRBV12-3 or TRBV12-4 and TRBJ2-3; no reliable D call. The CDR3 contains 11 residues. V was pared by 5 bases and J by 6 bases, with 6 bases between. The CDR3 reads CASSPRDTQYF. DNA for the CDR3: TGTGCCAGCAGTCCCCGCGATACGCAGTATTTT.

The V call is TRBV4-2, the J call TRBJ1-2, with D hard to call. Trimming pared 8 bases from V and 4 bases from J, leaving 14 bases between. CDR3 size: 13 residues. Germline-derived CDR1 and CDR2 are LGHNA and YNFKEQ. The CDR3 spells CASGPGSIYGYTF. In DNA form, the CDR3 reads TGTGCCAGCGGCCCTGGGTCCATCTATGGCTACACCTTC.

This clonotype was recorded many times. The chain employs TRBV29-1 and TRBJ2-1, with 7 bases lining up with TRBD2. Germline trimming cut 4 bases from V and 2 bases from J; bases unmatched to any gene: 2. The CDR3 is 13 residues long. Germline-derived CDR1 and CDR2 are SQVTM and ANQGSEA. The CDR3 loop is CSVVGGTYNEQFF. Here the CDR3 DNA reads TGCAGCGTTGTGGGGGGGACCTACAATGAGCAGTTCTTC.

This clonotype was recorded many times. The J gene is TRBJ1-2, the V gene TRBV29-1; D remains unclear. The CDR3 covers 12 residues. Looked up from germline, CDR1 is SQVTM and CDR2 is ANQGSEA. The V gene lost 3 bases and the J gene lost 5 bases, with 10 bases spanning the gap. The CDR3 region has the DNA TGCAGCGTTGATGGGTTTCGGTATGGCTACACCTTC. Its protein is CSVDGFRYGYTF.

This clonotype was counted at least ten times. The V and J genes are TRBV25-1 and TRBJ2-1, with D tentatively TRBD2 (5 bases). The length of the CDR3 is 18 residues. Germline V gene sequence: CDR1 MGHDK, CDR2 SYGVNS. Trimming removed 7 bases from V and 1 base from J, with 23 bases in between. Written as DNA, the CDR3 is TGTGCCAGCATAATAAACGTAGGTAGCAGAGGGTCCTACAATGAGCAGTTCTTC. It specifies CASIINVGSRGSYNEQFF.

This clonotype has a count of ten or more. In nucleotides, the CDR3 is TGTGCCAGCAGCTTAACACTTCACTACGAGCAGTACTTC. Protein sequence: CASSLTLHYEQYF. This chain connects TRBV7-6 to TRBJ2-7; D uncertain. V was pared by 2 bases and J by 3 bases, with 8 bases between. The CDR3 runs 13 residues. CDR1 is SGHVS, CDR2 FNYEAQ, per germline.

At least ten counts were recorded for this clonotype. The J gene is TRBJ2-3, the V gene TRBV6-5, with D unresolved. This CDR3 region has 13 residues. Germline assignment: CDR1 MNHEY and CDR2 SVGAGI. V shed 2 bases and J shed 2 bases, with 5 bases lying between them. CDR3 region: CASSYRATDTQYF. The CDR3 DNA follows: TGTGCCAGCAGTTACAGGGCCACAGATACGCAGTATTTT.

This clonotype was found many times. The rearrangement links TRBV20-1 to TRBJ1-1, with 7 bases lining up with TRBD1. V dropped 4 bases and J dropped 3; count of bases not matched to a gene: 2. Per germline, CDR1 DFQATT and CDR2 SNEGSKA (reference sequence). The CDR3 runs to 12 residues. This chain's CDR3 is CSATDRDTEAFF. DNA of the CDR3: TGCAGTGCTACAGACAGGGACACTGAAGCTTTCTTT.

In regard to this clonotype: Germline and junction disagree at one end, which may indicate a read error. The gene calls are TRBV20-1 and TRBJ2-1; 9 bases fit TRBD2. The CDR3 extends over 18 amino acids. Germline V gene sequence: CDR1 DFQATT, CDR2 SNEGSKA (reference sequence). The CDR3 sequence: CCASSLLEREESYNKQFF. CDR3 coding DNA: TGCTGTGCTAGCTCCTTACTAGAGCGGGAGGAATCCTACAATAAGCAGTTCTTC.

This clonotype showed up many times. The chain links TRBV11-1 to TRBJ2-2; D is ambiguous. The CDR3 length is 11 residues. CDR1 and CDR2 (germline): SGHAT, FQDESV (reference sequence). Trimming stripped 4 bases from V and 9 bases from J, with 6 bases between. The CDR3 coding sequence is TGTGCCAGCAGCTCCCACCGGGAGCTGTTTTTT. Translating gives CASSSHRELFF.

This clonotype was seen at least ten times. The rearrangement joins TRBV2 to TRBJ1-1; the match to TRBD1 covers 8 bases. Per the germline V gene, CDR1 is SNHLY and CDR2 is FYNNEI. The CDR3 contains 15 residues. The ends lost 2 bases at V and 5 bases at J; junction bases unmatched: 7. Here the CDR3 DNA reads TGTGCCAGCAGTGAAAGGACAGGGTGGGTAACTGAAGCTTTCTTT. It translates to CASSERTGWVTEAFF.

This clonotype was recorded at least ten times. The V gene is TRBV20-1, the J gene TRBJ2-1, with TRBD2 matching 11 bases. Germline CDR1 reads DFQATT; CDR2 reads SNEGSKA (reference sequence). The CDR3 has 16 residues. The V and J ends lost 6 bases and 7 bases, in that order; junction bases with no gene match: 14. CDR3 in amino acids: CSAKLAGEPPPNEQFF. The DNA of the CDR3 is TGCAGTGCGAAACTAGCGGGAGAGCCGCCACCTAATGAGCAGTTCTTC.

The table lists this clonotype with many counts. The chain uses TRBV5-1 and TRBJ2-3; perhaps TRBD1 as D (7 bases). The CDR3 is made up of 17 amino acids. Germline V gene sequence: CDR1 SGHRS, CDR2 YFSETQ. Trimming took off 4 bases at V and 0 bases at J, with 18 bases between the two ends. The CDR3 region has the DNA TGCGCCAGCAGCCCAGCGCCAGGGGGGTCTAGCACAGATACGCAGTATTTT. Translation: CASSPAPGGSSTDTQYF.

This clonotype has a count of ten or more. The chain carries TRBV20-1 and TRBJ2-7; D is possibly TRBD2 (6 bases). CDR1 DFQATT and CDR2 SNEGSKA come from the germline V gene (reference sequence). The CDR3 extends over 13 amino acids. Between the trimmed V and J ends, which lost 3 bases and 0 bases, there was a span of 9 bases. The CDR3 DNA sequence: TGCAGTGCTAGTGGGGGGTCCTCCTACGAGCAGTACTTC. Translating gives CSASGGSSYEQYF.

Many counts were recorded for this clonotype. This chain connects TRBV12-3 or TRBV12-4 to TRBJ2-2, with D hard to call. This CDR3 is built from 14 residues. The V and J ends lost 0 bases and 6 bases respectively, with 8 bases between them. The chain's CDR3 is CASSLAPSPGELFF. The CDR3 nucleotides read TGTGCCAGCAGTTTAGCGCCAAGTCCCGGGGAGCTGTTTTTT.

The table lists this clonotype with many counts. V gene TRBV12-3 or TRBV12-4 combines with J gene TRBJ2-5; TRBD1 or TRBD2 may be the D gene (5 bases each). Trimming removed 1 base from V and 1 base from J, with 13 bases in between. The CDR3 contains 16 residues. CDR3 DNA: TGTGCCAGCAGTTTAGGAGTCAGGGACCCCCAAGAGACCCAGTACTTC. Its translation: CASSLGVRDPQETQYF.